The TCR beta chain under discussion was sequenced for a study of control samples from healthy donors and cancer patients. Germline V gives CDR1 MDHEN, CDR2 SYDVKM. The V gene lost 5 bases and the J gene lost 9 bases, with 20 bases spanning the gap. The CDR3 extends over 15 amino acids. Only in-frame clones appear in the TCRdb table, and some are missing; sequencing was by immunoSEQ multiplex PCR. Of about 130,000 clones listed, about 94% are singletons. The TCR was taken from a man in his sixties with colorectal cancer. The material sequenced was PBMCs. The gene calls are TRBV28 and TRBJ2-1; the D call may be TRBD1 or TRBD2 (5 bases each). The chain's CDR3 is CASSTSGREEGEQFF. DNA for the CDR3: TGTGCCAGCAGTACCTCGGGACGGGAAGAGGGTGAGCAGTTCTTC.